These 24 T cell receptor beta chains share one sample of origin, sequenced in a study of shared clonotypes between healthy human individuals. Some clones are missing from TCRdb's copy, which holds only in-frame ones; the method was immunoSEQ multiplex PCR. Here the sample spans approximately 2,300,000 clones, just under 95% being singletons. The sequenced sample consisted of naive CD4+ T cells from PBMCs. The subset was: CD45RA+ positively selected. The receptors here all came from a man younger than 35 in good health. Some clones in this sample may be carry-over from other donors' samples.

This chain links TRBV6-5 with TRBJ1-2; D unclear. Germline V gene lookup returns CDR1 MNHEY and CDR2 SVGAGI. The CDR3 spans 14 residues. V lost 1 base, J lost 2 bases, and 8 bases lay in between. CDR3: CASSYLGRNYGYTF. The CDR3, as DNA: TGTGCCAGCAGTTACTTGGGCAGAAACTATGGCTACACCTTC.

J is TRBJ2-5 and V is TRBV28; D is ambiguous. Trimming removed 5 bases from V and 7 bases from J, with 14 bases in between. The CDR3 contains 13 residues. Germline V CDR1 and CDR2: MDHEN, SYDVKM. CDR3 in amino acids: CASSADLRRTQYF. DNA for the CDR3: TGTGCCAGCAGTGCCGACCTAAGGCGGACCCAGTACTTC.

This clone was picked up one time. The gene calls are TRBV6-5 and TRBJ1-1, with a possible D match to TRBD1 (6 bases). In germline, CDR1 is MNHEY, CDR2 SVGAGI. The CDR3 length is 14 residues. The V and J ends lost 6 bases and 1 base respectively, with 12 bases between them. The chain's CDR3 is CASRGAGENTEAFF. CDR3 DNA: TGTGCCAGCAGGGGGGCGGGAGAGAACACTGAAGCTTTCTTT.

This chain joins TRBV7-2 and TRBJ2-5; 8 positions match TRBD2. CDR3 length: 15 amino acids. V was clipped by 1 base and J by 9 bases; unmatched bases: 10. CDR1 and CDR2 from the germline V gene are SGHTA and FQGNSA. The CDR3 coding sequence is TGTGCCAGCAGCTTAGGGGGGAACGGGCGGGAGGCCCAGTACTTC. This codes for CASSLGGNGREAQYF.

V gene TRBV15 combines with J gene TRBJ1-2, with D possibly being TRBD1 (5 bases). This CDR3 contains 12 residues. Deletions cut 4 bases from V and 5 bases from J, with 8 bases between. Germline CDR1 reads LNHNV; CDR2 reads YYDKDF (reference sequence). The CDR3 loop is CATSTGTYGYTF. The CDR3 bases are TGTGCCACCAGCACGGGGACGTATGGCTACACCTTC.

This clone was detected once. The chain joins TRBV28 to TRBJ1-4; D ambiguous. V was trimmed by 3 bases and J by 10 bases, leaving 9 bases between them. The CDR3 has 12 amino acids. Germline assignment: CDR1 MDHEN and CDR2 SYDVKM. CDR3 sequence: CASSLWAGKLFF. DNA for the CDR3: TGTGCCAGCAGTTTGTGGGCTGGAAAACTGTTTTTT.

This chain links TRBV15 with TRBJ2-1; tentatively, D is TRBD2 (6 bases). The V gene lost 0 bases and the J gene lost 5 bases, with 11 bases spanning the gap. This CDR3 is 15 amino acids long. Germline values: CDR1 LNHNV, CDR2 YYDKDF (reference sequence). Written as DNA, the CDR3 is TGTGCCACCAGCAGAGATCCGACTAGGGACAATGAGCAGTTCTTC. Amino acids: CATSRDPTRDNEQFF.

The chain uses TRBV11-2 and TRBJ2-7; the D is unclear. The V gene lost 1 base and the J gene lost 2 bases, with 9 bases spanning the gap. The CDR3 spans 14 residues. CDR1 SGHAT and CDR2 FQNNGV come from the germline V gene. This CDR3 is CASSLVDEAYEQYF. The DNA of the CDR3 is TGTGCCAGCAGCTTAGTGGACGAGGCCTACGAGCAGTACTTC.

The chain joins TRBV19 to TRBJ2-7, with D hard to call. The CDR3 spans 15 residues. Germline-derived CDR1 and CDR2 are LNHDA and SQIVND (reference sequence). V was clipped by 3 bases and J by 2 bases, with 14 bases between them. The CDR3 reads CASSMAAGSAYEQYF. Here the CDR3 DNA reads TGTGCCAGTAGTATGGCCGCCGGATCGGCCTACGAGCAGTACTTC.

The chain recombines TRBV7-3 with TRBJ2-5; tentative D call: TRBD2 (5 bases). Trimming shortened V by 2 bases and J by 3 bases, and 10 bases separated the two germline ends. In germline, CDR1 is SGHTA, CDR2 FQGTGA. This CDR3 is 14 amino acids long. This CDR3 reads CASSLLGAEETQYF. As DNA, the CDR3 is TGTGCCAGCAGCTTATTAGGAGCGGAAGAGACCCAGTACTTC.

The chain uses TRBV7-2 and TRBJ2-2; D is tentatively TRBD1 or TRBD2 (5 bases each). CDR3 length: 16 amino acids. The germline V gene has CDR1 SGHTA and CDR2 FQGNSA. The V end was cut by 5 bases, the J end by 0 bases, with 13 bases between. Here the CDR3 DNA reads TGTGCCAGCAGCCCGGGACGGACCTCGAACACCGGGGAGCTGTTTTTT. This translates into CASSPGRTSNTGELFF.

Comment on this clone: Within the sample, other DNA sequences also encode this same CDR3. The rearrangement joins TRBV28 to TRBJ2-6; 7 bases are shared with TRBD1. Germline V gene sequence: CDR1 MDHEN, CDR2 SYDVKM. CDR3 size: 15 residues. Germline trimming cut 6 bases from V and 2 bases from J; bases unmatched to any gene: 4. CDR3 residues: CASSAQGAGANVLTF. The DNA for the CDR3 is TGTGCCAGCAGCGCCCAGGGGGCTGGGGCCAACGTCCTGACTTTC.

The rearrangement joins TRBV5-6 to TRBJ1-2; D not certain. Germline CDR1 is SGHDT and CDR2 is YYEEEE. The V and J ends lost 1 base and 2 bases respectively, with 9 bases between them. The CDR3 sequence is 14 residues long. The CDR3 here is CASSLRRRNYGYTF. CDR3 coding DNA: TGTGCCAGCAGCTTGCGTCGCAGAAACTATGGCTACACCTTC.

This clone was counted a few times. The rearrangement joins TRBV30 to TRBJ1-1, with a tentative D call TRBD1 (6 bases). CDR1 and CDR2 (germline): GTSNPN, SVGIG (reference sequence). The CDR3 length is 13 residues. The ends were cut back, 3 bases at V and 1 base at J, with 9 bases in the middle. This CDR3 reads CAWRAQGNTEAFF. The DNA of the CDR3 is TGTGCCTGGAGAGCACAGGGGAACACTGAAGCTTTCTTT.

CDR3 in amino acids: CASSPSGGGRGTYEQYF. CDR3 nucleotide sequence: TGTGCCAGCAGCCCATCAGGGGGCGGAAGGGGGACCTACGAGCAGTACTTC. The chain couples TRBV7-8 to TRBJ2-7; 8 nucleotides align to TRBD1. V lost 5 bases and J lost 2; bases outside the gene matches: 14. Germline V lookup: CDR1 SGHVS, CDR2 FQNEAQ. The CDR3 has 17 residues.

The CDR3 reads CASIPGQGGLGTF. The DNA of the CDR3 is TGTGCCAGCATCCCGGGACAGGGGGGTTTAGGCACCTTC. V and J are TRBV28 and TRBJ1-2; TRBD1 matches at 11 bases. Unmatched junction bases numbered 11, after V lost 7 bases and J lost 13 bases. The CDR3 length is 13 residues. The germline CDR1 and CDR2 sequences are MDHEN and SYDVKM.

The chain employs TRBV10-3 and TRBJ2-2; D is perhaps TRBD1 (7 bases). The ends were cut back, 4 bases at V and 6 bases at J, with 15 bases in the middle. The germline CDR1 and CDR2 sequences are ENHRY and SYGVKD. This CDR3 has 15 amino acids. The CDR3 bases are TGTGCCATCAGTGGGCGGGACAGTACGCCCGGGGAGCTGTTTTTT. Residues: CAISGRDSTPGELFF.

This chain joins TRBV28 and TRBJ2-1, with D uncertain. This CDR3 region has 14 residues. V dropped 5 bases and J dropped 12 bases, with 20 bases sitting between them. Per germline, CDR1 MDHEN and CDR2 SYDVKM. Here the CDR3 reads CASSTSSSNSRQFF. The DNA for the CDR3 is TGTGCCAGCAGTACTTCCAGCTCAAACTCGCGGCAGTTCTTC.

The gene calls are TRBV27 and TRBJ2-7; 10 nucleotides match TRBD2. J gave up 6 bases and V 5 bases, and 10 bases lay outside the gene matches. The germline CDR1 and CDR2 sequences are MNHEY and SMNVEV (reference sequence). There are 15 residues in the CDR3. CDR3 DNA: TGTGCCAGCAGTCCCCAGCGGGAGGGAGCAGGCGAGCAGTACTTC. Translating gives CASSPQREGAGEQYF.

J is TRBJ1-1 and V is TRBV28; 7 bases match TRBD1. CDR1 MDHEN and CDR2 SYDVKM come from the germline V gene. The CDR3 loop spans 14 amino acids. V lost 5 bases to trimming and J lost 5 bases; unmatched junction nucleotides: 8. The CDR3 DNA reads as TGTGCCAGCAGTACCCGACAGGGATCGACTGAAGCTTTCTTT. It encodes CASSTRQGSTEAFF.

The CDR3 sequence: CASSLQGRPGGEQFF. The CDR3 DNA reads TGTGCCAGCAGTTTACAGGGTCGTCCTGGCGGTGAGCAGTTCTTC. The chain recombines TRBV27 with TRBJ2-1, with D possibly TRBD1 on 5 matching bases. The CDR3 covers 15 residues. CDR1 is MNHEY and CDR2 is SMNVEV in the germline V gene (reference sequence). The germline V and J ends were trimmed by 2 bases and 9 bases, with 17 bases remaining between them.

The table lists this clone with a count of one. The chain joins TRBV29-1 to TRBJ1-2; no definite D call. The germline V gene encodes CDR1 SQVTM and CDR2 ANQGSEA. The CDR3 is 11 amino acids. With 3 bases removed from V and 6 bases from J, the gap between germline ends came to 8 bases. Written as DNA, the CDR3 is TGCAGCGTTGATTGGGGAAATGGCTACACCTTC. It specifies CSVDWGNGYTF. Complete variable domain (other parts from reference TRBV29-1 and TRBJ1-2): SAVISQKPSRDICQRGTSLTIQCQVDSQVTMMFWYRQQPGQSLTLIATANQGSEATYESGFVIDKFPISRPNLTFSTLTVSNMSPEDSSIYLCSVDWGNGYTFGSGTRLTVV.

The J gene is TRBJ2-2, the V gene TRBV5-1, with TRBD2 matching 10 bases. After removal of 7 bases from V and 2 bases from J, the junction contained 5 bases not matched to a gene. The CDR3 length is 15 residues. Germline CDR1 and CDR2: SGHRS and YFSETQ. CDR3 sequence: CASQSGRDNTGELFF. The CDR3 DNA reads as TGCGCCAGCCAGAGCGGGAGGGATAACACCGGGGAGCTGTTTTTT.

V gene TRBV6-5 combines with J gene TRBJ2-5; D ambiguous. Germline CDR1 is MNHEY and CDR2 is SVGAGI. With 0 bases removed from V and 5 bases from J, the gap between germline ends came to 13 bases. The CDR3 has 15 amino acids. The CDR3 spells CASSYSAGSDETQYF. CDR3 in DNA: TGTGCCAGCAGTTACTCAGCCGGGTCGGACGAGACCCAGTACTTC.